This entry describes one TCR beta chain. CDR1 is SGHRS and CDR2 is YFSETQ in the germline V gene. Losses at the gene ends were 4 bases for V and 15 bases for J; bases not matched to a gene: 13. The CDR3 extends over 13 amino acids. These data originate in a study of control samples from healthy donors and cancer patients. Only in-frame clones appear in the TCRdb table, and some are missing; sequencing was by immunoSEQ multiplex PCR. The repertoire includes 150,000 to 200,000 clones, around 90% of them detected once, and 1.2% to 1.5% sits in the top ten. Sequencing input: blood. V usage is TRBV5-1 and J usage is TRBJ2-1; 7 bases are a match to TRBD1. The clonotype originates from a woman between 50 and 59 years old in good health. CDR3 coding DNA: TGCGCCAGCAGCCAAACGCCAGGGGGAGAAGTGTTCTTC. It is translated as CASSQTPGGEVFF.